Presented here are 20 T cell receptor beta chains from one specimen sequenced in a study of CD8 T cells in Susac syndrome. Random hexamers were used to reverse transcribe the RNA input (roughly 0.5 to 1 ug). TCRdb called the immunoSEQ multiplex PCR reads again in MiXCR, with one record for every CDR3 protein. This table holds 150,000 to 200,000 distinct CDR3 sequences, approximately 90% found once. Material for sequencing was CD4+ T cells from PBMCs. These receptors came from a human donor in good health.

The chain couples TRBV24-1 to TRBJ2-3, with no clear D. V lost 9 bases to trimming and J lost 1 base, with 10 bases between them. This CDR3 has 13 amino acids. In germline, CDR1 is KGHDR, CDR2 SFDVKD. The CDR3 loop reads CATSMSGTDTQYF. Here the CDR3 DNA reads TGTGCCACCTCCATGAGCGGCACAGATACGCAGTATTTT.

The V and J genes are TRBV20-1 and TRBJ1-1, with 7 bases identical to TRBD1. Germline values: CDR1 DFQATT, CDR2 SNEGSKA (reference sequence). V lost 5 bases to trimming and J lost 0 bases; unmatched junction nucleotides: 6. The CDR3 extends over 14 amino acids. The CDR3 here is CSAASGTVNTEAFF. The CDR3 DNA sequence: TGCAGTGCTGCCTCCGGGACAGTGAACACTGAAGCTTTCTTT.

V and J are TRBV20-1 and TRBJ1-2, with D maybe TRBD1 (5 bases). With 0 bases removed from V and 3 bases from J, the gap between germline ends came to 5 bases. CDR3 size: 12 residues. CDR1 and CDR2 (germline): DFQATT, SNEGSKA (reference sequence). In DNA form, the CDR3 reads TGCAGTGCTAGAGAAGGGGACTATGGCTACACCTTC. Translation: CSAREGDYGYTF.

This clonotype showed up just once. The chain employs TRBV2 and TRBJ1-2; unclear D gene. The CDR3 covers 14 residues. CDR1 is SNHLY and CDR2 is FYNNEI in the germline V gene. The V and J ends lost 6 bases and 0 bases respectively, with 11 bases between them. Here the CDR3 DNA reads TGTGCCAGCAGCACAAGGGTAGCTAACTATGGCTACACCTTC. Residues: CASSTRVANYGYTF.

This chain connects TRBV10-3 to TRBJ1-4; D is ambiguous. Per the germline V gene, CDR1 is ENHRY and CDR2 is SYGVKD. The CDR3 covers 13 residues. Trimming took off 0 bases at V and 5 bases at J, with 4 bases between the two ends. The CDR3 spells CAISESSNEKLFF. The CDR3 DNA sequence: TGTGCCATCAGTGAGTCCAGCAATGAAAAACTGTTTTTT.

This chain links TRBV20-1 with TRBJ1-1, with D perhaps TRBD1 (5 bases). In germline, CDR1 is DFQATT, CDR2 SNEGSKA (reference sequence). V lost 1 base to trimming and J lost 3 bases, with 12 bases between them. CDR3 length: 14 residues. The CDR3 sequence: CSARGGAPDTEAFF. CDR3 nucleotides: TGCAGTGCTAGAGGTGGGGCCCCTGACACTGAAGCTTTCTTT.

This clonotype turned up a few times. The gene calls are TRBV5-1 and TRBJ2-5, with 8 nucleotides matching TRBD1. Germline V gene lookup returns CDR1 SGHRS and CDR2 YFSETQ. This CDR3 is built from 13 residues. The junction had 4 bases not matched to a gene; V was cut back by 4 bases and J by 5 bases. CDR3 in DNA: TGCGCCAGCAGCGCGCAGGGGGCCGAGACCCAGTACTTC. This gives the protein CASSAQGAETQYF.

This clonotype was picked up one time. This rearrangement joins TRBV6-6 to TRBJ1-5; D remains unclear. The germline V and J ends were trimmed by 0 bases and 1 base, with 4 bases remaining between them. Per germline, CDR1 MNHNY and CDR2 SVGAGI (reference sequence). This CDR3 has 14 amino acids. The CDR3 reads CASSYSGSNQPQHF. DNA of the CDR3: TGTGCCAGCAGTTACTCGGGCAGCAATCAGCCCCAGCATTTT.

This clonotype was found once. CDR3 DNA: TGCGCCAGCAGCCCTCTCGGGGCGAAAGGAACCTACGAGCAGTACTTC. This gives the protein CASSPLGAKGTYEQYF. The chain couples TRBV4-1 to TRBJ2-7; tentatively, D is TRBD1 or TRBD2 (5 bases each). The CDR3 contains 16 residues. In germline, CDR1 is MGHRA, CDR2 YSYEKL. Trimming removed 4 bases at V and 2 bases at J, with 18 bases between.

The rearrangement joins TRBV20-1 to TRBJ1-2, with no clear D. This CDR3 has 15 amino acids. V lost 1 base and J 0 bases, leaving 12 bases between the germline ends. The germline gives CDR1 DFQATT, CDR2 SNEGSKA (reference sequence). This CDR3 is CSARGVPEANYGYTF. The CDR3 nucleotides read TGCAGTGCTAGAGGGGTGCCAGAAGCTAACTATGGCTACACCTTC.

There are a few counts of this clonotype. CDR3 loop: CASSPDKNTEAFF. The CDR3 nucleotides read TGTGCCAGCTCACCTGACAAAAACACTGAAGCTTTCTTT. The chain employs TRBV18 and TRBJ1-1, with unresolved D. This CDR3 has 13 amino acids. V gave up 3 bases and J gave up 2 bases, with 7 bases separating them. Germline V gives CDR1 KGHSH, CDR2 LQKENI.

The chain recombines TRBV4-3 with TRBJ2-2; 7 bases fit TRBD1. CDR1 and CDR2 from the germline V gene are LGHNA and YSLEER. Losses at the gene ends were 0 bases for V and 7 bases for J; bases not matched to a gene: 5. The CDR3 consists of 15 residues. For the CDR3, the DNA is TGCGCCAGCAGCCAAGATTCCAGGGGGAACGGGGAGCTGTTTTTT. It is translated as CASSQDSRGNGELFF.

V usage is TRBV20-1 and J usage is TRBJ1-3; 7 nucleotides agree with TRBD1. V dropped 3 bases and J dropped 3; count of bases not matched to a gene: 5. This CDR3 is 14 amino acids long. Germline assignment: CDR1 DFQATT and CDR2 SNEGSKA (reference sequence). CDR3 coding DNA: TGCAGTGCTAGCCCGGGACAGTTTGGAAACACCATATATTTT. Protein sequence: CSASPGQFGNTIYF.

CDR3 sequence: CASSIASGNYEQYF. CDR3 DNA: TGTGCCAGTAGTATAGCGAGTGGGAACTACGAGCAGTACTTC. This chain connects TRBV19 to TRBJ2-7; D is unresolved. Germline CDR1 LNHDA, CDR2 SQIVND (reference sequence). The CDR3 contains 14 residues. Trimming left V 1 base short and J 3 bases short, with 10 bases between.

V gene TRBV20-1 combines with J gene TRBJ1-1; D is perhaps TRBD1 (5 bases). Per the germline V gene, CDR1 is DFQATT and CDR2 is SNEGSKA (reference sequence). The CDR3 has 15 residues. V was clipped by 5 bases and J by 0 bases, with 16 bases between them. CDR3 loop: CSAPKADRMNTEAFF. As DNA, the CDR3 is TGCAGTGCTCCTAAAGCCGACAGAATGAACACTGAAGCTTTCTTT.

CDR3 coding DNA: TGCAGCGTTGAAGGGCGTAATACAGATACGCAGTATTTT. Amino acids: CSVEGRNTDTQYF. The rearrangement joins TRBV29-1 to TRBJ2-3; D uncertain. V shed 1 base and J shed 3 bases, with 8 bases lying between them. Germline CDR1 is SQVTM and CDR2 is ANQGSEA. This CDR3 has 13 residues.

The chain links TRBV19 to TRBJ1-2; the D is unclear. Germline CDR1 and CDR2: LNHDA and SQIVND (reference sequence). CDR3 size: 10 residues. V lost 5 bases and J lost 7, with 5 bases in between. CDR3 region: CASSGSGYTF. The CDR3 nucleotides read TGTGCCAGTAGTGGCAGTGGCTACACCTTC.

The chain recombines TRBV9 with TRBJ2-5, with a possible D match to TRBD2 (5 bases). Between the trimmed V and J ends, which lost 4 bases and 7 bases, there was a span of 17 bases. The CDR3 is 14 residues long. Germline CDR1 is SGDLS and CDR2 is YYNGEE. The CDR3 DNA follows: TGTGCCAGCAGCCCCGGACTCGAACGGAGGACCCAGTACTTC. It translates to CASSPGLERRTQYF. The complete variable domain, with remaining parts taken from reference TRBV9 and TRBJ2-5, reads DSGVTQTPKHLITATGQRVTLRCSPRSGDLSVYWYQQSLDQGLQFLIQYYNGEERAKGNILERFSAQQFPDLHSELNLSSLELGDSALYFCASSPGLERRTQYFGPGTRLLVL.

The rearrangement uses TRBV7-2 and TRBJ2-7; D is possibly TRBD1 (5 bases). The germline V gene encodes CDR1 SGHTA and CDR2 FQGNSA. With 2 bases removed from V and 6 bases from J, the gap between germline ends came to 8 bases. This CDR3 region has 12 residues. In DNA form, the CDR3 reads TGTGCCAGCAGCTTAACAGGCACCGAGCAGTACTTC. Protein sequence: CASSLTGTEQYF.

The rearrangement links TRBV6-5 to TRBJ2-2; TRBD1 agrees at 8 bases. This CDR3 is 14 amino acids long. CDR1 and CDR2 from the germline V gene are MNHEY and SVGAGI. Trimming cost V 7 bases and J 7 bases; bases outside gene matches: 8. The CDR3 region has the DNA TGTGCCAGCACAGGGACAGGCAAAGTCGGGGAGCTGTTTTTT. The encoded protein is CASTGTGKVGELFF.